These 19 T cell receptor beta chains came from one sample sequenced in a study of breast tumors, draining lymph nodes, adjacent tissues. Each CDR3 protein gets one entry after TCRdb re-called the multiplex PCR reads with MiXCR. The table includes approximately 200,000 distinct CDR3 sequences, around 29% detected once. Samples came from axillary lymph nodes draining the breast cancer. Sequencing was done on a sample of axillary lymph node tissue. These receptors came from a female donor with breast cancer. Some clones in this sample may be carry-over from other donors' samples.

This clonotype was counted at least ten times. The V and J genes are TRBV7-6 and TRBJ2-1; a possible D gene is TRBD2 (5 bases). There are 16 residues in the CDR3. CDR1 and CDR2 from the germline V gene are SGHVS and FNYEAQ. Trimming took off 2 bases at V and 2 bases at J, with 13 bases between the two ends. The CDR3 reads CASSLLGGLTYNEQFF. Written as DNA, the CDR3 is TGTGCCAGCAGCTTACTGGGCGGGCTGACCTACAATGAGCAGTTCTTC.

V is TRBV5-1 and J is TRBJ2-1; unclear D gene. The CDR3 extends over 12 amino acids. From germline, CDR1 is SGHRS and CDR2 YFSETQ. V was cut by 0 bases and J by 7 bases, with 5 bases left in between. The CDR3 DNA is TGCGCCAGCAGCTTGGCAACTAATGAGCAGTTCTTC. It translates to CASSLATNEQFF.

V and J are TRBV2 and TRBJ2-3; 7 nucleotides agree with TRBD2. Trimming took 5 bases from V and 5 from J; bases not matched to a gene: 13. Germline CDR1 SNHLY, CDR2 FYNNEI. This CDR3 is built from 16 residues. The CDR3, as DNA: TGTGCCAGCAGTCGGGGGGTGGGTTCGGGTGGAGATACGCAGTATTTT. Residues: CASSRGVGSGGDTQYF.

This clonotype was observed at least ten times. This chain joins TRBV20-1 and TRBJ2-1; D might be TRBD2 (6 bases). The germline gives CDR1 DFQATT, CDR2 SNEGSKA (reference sequence). V shed 5 bases and J shed 6 bases, with 11 bases lying between them. The CDR3 runs to 12 residues. The CDR3 DNA reads TGCAGTGCTGCGGAGGAGGGCAATGAGCAGTTCTTC. It is translated as CSAAEEGNEQFF.

This clonotype was counted between two and nine times. The chain recombines TRBV28 with TRBJ2-1; D is possibly TRBD1 (7 bases). Trimming took 5 bases from V and 4 from J, leaving 18 bases between them. The CDR3 sequence is 16 residues long. Germline V CDR1 and CDR2: MDHEN, SYDVKM. CDR3 bases: TGTGCCAGCAGTATTTACACGTCAGGGGGGTACAATGAGCAGTTCTTC. It is translated as CASSIYTSGGYNEQFF.

This clonotype was seen at least ten times. V is TRBV10-3 and J is TRBJ1-2; D call uncertain. Germline CDR1 is ENHRY and CDR2 is SYGVKD. The CDR3 is 14 amino acids. Trimming cost V 2 bases and J 1 base, with 8 bases left between them. CDR3 sequence (DNA): TGTGCCATCAGTGAGCTCGAGCTTAACTATGGCTACACCTTC. It translates to CAISELELNYGYTF.

This chain joins TRBV2 and TRBJ1-3; possible D gene TRBD1, 6 bases. The CDR3 loop spans 14 amino acids. CDR1 and CDR2 from the germline V gene are SNHLY and FYNNEI. Deletions cut 5 bases from V and 0 bases from J, with 8 bases between. CDR3 sequence reads: CASSRQDSGNTIYF. Here the CDR3 DNA reads TGTGCCAGCAGTAGACAGGACTCTGGAAACACCATATATTTT.

This clonotype has a count of ten or more. This sequence joins TRBV9 and TRBJ1-2; possibly TRBD1 for D (5 bases). The CDR3 has 15 residues. The germline gives CDR1 SGDLS, CDR2 YYNGEE. V shed 0 bases and J shed 7 bases, with 16 bases lying between them. The DNA of the CDR3 is TGTGCCAGCAGCGTAGAAGAGGGGCAAGGGTCTGGCTACACCTTC. Translated: CASSVEEGQGSGYTF.

This clonotype was counted ten times or more. The rearrangement joins TRBV14 to TRBJ2-3; D gene unclear. The CDR3 is 14 amino acids. The V gene's germline CDR1 is SGHDN and CDR2 FVKESK. Trimming took 2 bases from V and 2 from J, leaving 8 bases between them. DNA for the CDR3: TGTGCCAGCAGCCAAACACTCGTCACAGATACGCAGTATTTT. It translates to CASSQTLVTDTQYF. Complete variable domain (other parts from reference TRBV14 and TRBJ2-3): EAGVTQFPSHSVIEKGQTVTLRCDPISGHDNLYWYRRVMGKEIKFLLHFVKESKQDESGMPNNRFLAERTGGTYSTLKVQPAELEDSGVYFCASSQTLVTDTQYFGPGTRLTVL.

This clonotype showed up just a few times. J is TRBJ1-1 and V is TRBV3-1; D unresolved. CDR1 is LGHDT, CDR2 YNNKEL, per germline (reference sequence). The germline V and J ends were trimmed by 4 bases and 5 bases, with 14 bases remaining between them. The length of the CDR3 is 14 residues. The CDR3 DNA is TGTGCCAGCAGCCTCGGATCAGGAGGTACTGAAGCTTTCTTT. It codes for CASSLGSGGTEAFF.

This clonotype is medium-sized within its sample. The chain has TRBV19 and TRBJ2-3; D uncertain. This CDR3 is 12 amino acids long. Trimming removed 3 bases at V and 0 bases at J, with 1 base between. From germline, CDR1 is LNHDA and CDR2 SQIVND (reference sequence). As DNA, the CDR3 is TGTGCCAGTAGTATTAGCACAGATACGCAGTATTTT. The encoded protein is CASSISTDTQYF. Together with reference TRBV19 and TRBJ2-3, the CDR3 gives the full variable domain: DGGITQSPKYLFRKEGQNVTLSCEQNLNHDAMYWYRQDPGQGLRLIYYSQIVNDFQKGDIAEGYSVSREKKESFPLTVTSAQKNPTAFYLCASSISTDTQYFGPGTRLTVL.

The chain is built from TRBV5-4 and TRBJ1-2; 10 bases are a match to TRBD1. V shed 4 bases and J 10 bases; nucleotides not matched to a gene: 13. Germline CDR1 reads SGHNT; CDR2 reads YYREEE (reference sequence). The CDR3 spans 15 residues. The CDR3 loop reads CASSQKFGQGVFYTF. CDR3 bases: TGTGCCAGCAGCCAGAAGTTTGGACAGGGGGTGTTCTACACCTTC.

The chain links TRBV7-8 to TRBJ1-2; 7 bases match TRBD1. The CDR3 spans 15 residues. V was clipped by 5 bases and J by 4 bases; unmatched bases: 10. In germline, CDR1 is SGHVS, CDR2 FQNEAQ. The CDR3 nucleotides are TGTGCCAGCAGCCCAACAGCGGGACAGCCCTATGGCTACACCTTC. This codes for CASSPTAGQPYGYTF.

Concerning this clonotype: Compared with germline, one end of the junction differs, possibly owing to a read error. The chain is built from TRBV2 and TRBJ2-2, with 7 positions matching TRBD2. This CDR3 spans 17 amino acids. CDR1 is SNHLY and CDR2 is FYNNEI in the germline V gene. The CDR3 nucleotides are TGTGCCAGCAGTGAATACAGTGGTGGGGAGGGAACCGGGGAGCCGTTTTTT. Translation: CASSEYSGGEGTGEPFF.

This clonotype was seen many times. V is TRBV5-8 and J is TRBJ2-3; D gene uncertain. V was shortened by 3 bases and J by 6 bases, with 8 bases between the two germline ends. The CDR3 is made up of 12 amino acids. Germline V gene sequence: CDR1 SGHTS, CDR2 YDEGEE. CDR3 residues: CASSSTPDTQYF. CDR3 nucleotide sequence: TGTGCCAGCAGCTCGACCCCGGATACGCAGTATTTT.

This clonotype has more than one count but fewer than ten. This may be a read error, as it is one base from a much larger clone. The final CDR3 position lacks the conserved phenylalanine or tryptophan, pointing to a likely read error. The chain employs TRBV6-6 and TRBJ1-6; 10 nucleotides match TRBD1. The CDR3 is 17 amino acids. Germline values: CDR1 MNHNY, CDR2 SVGAGI (reference sequence). V shed 6 bases, J shed 6 bases, and the junction held 11 bases outside the gene matches. CDR3 region: CASRVPGQGNINSPLHY. Here the CDR3 DNA reads TGTGCCAGCAGAGTACCGGGACAGGGGAATATTAATTCACCCCTCCACTAT.

The chain links TRBV10-1 to TRBJ2-7, with D possibly TRBD1 on 5 matching bases. The V end lost 2 bases, the J end lost 5 bases, and 13 bases lay between the germline ends. The germline gives CDR1 WNHNN, CDR2 SYGVQD (reference sequence). The CDR3 runs 14 residues. In nucleotides, the CDR3 is TGCGCCAGCAGTGAGAGTCCAGGGAAACACGAGCAGTACTTC. Its protein is CASSESPGKHEQYF.

V usage is TRBV27 and J usage is TRBJ2-3; a weak D match, TRBD2 (5 bases). The length of the CDR3 is 16 residues. V lost 2 bases and J lost 0, with 12 bases in between. Germline assignment: CDR1 MNHEY and CDR2 SMNVEV (reference sequence). The DNA for the CDR3 is TGTGCCAGCAGTTTACGGGGATCCCCTAGCACAGATACGCAGTATTTT. Its translation is CASSLRGSPSTDTQYF.

This clonotype has ten or more counts. The chain uses TRBV11-2 and TRBJ2-1, with D perhaps matching TRBD2 (5 bases). V lost 2 bases and J 2 bases, leaving 16 bases between the germline ends. CDR1 and CDR2 from the germline V gene are SGHAT and FQNNGV. This CDR3 region has 17 residues. CDR3 sequence reads: CASSLRIPGFAYNEQFF. The CDR3 DNA follows: TGTGCCAGCAGCTTACGGATTCCGGGATTCGCCTACAATGAGCAGTTCTTC.